The 24 T cell receptor beta chains presented below share a single source sample, sequenced in a study of regulatory T cells in long-lasting Graves disease (dated by TCRdb to about 2021). Libraries came from multiplex PCR. TCRdb shows the sequencer as Illumina HiSeq 4000. To build TCR beta libraries, CDR3 regions were amplified by Arm-PCR using iRepertoire HTBI primers. TCRdb's own reprocessing of the public reads used fastp at Q25 and MiXCR and kept productive beta chains. Entries are consolidated by CDR3 protein sequence, retaining the most common genes and DNA. The sample has over 450,000 distinct CDR3 sequences on record, roughly 21% of them singletons. About 6.6% of the sample comes from the top ten. The time point label for this specimen denotes: persistent/refractory GD, antithyroid drugs over 5 years with positive TRAb. RNA was extracted from PBMCs in TRIzol for both TCR sequencing and RNA sequencing.

The starting material was peripheral blood mononuclear cells (PBMCs), obtained when the disease was refractory, from a patient treated with antithyroid drugs. Receptors originate from a female donor with Graves disease.

This clonotype was counted between two and nine times. V usage is TRBV29-1 and J usage is TRBJ2-7; D is unresolved. Germline values: CDR1 SQVTM, CDR2 ANQGSEA. The V and J ends lost 7 bases and 2 bases respectively, with 18 bases between them. CDR3 length: 14 residues. The CDR3, as DNA: TGCAGCGCCTTCCCTGACGAGTTTACCTACGAGCAGTACTTC. It codes for CSAFPDEFTYEQYF.

The chain has TRBV2 and TRBJ2-7; 10 nucleotides match TRBD1. Germline CDR1 reads SNHLY; CDR2 reads FYNNEI. V lost 8 bases to trimming and J lost 2 bases; unmatched junction nucleotides: 6. This CDR3 is built from 14 residues. The CDR3 DNA follows: TGTGCCAGCGTTTGGGACAGGGGAACCTACGAGCAGTACTTC. Amino acid sequence: CASVWDRGTYEQYF.

In this sample, this clonotype turned up many times. The CDR3 region is CASNPDISPYEQYF. The DNA of the CDR3 is TGCGCCAGCAACCCCGACATATCCCCCTACGAGCAGTACTTC. The V gene is TRBV5-1, the J gene TRBJ2-7; D ambiguous. CDR1 and CDR2 (germline): SGHRS, YFSETQ. The germline V and J ends were trimmed by 6 bases and 2 bases, with 15 bases remaining between them. The CDR3 totals 14 residues.

The table lists this clonotype with many counts. The rearrangement uses TRBV2 and TRBJ1-1; D is undetermined. The V and J ends lost 5 bases and 1 base respectively, with 8 bases between them. The CDR3 contains 13 residues. CDR1 is SNHLY and CDR2 is FYNNEI in the germline V gene. CDR3 coding DNA: TGTGCCAGCAGTTCATCCAAGAACACTGAAGCTTTCTTT. Protein: CASSSSKNTEAFF. The full variable domain, with the rest looked up from reference TRBV2 and TRBJ1-1, is EPEVTQTPSHQVTQMGQEVILRCVPISNHLYFYWYRQILGQKVEFLVSFYNNEISEKSEIFDDQFSVERPDGSNFTLKIRSTKLEDSAMYFCASSSSKNTEAFFGQGTRLTVV.

The chain is built from TRBV20-1 and TRBJ1-1; D is uncertain. This CDR3 has 14 amino acids. The V gene lost 6 bases and the J gene lost 0 bases, with 14 bases spanning the gap. CDR1 and CDR2 (germline): DFQATT, SNEGSKA (reference sequence). CDR3: CSANLGGLNTEAFF. The CDR3 nucleotides are TGCAGTGCCAACCTTGGAGGATTGAACACTGAAGCTTTCTTT.

This clonotype showed up many times. The chain uses TRBV2 and TRBJ2-5; D tentatively reads TRBD1 or TRBD2 (5 bases each). CDR1 SNHLY and CDR2 FYNNEI come from the germline V gene. Trimming cost V 2 bases and J 4 bases, with 11 bases left between them. This CDR3 spans 14 amino acids. CDR3 nucleotide sequence: TGTGCCAGCAGTGAATGGGGGTTAGGAGAGACCCAGTACTTC. Protein: CASSEWGLGETQYF.

The V call is TRBV30, the J call TRBJ1-2; tentatively, D is TRBD1 (6 bases). The CDR3 sequence is 18 residues long. In germline, CDR1 is GTSNPN, CDR2 SVGIG (reference sequence). V was cut by 8 bases and J by 4 bases, with 32 bases left in between. Here the CDR3 DNA reads TGTGCCGGAGTCCGGCTGTCCCGGGACATCCTGCTGGGCTATGGCTACACCTTC. It yields the protein CAGVRLSRDILLGYGYTF.

J is TRBJ2-5 and V is TRBV27, with D perhaps assigned TRBD1 or TRBD2 (5 bases each). The DNA end is more similar to TRBJ2-1, so the J call may be wrong. The CDR3 consists of 14 residues. Per the germline V gene, CDR1 is MNHEY and CDR2 is SMNVEV (reference sequence). CDR3 nucleotide sequence: TGTGCCAGCAGTCTGCTGGGACCTCTCAATGAGCAGTTCTTC. It encodes CASSLLGPLNEQFF.

In this sample, this clonotype turned up many times. The CDR3 region has the DNA TGCAGCGTTGTAACGGGGAATCGAGCTTTCTTT. Translated, it gives CSVVTGNRAFF. The rearrangement joins TRBV29-1 to TRBJ1-1; D unclear. This CDR3 comprises 11 residues. Germline CDR1 and CDR2: SQVTM and ANQGSEA. The V end was cut by 4 bases, the J end by 10 bases, with 13 bases between. The full variable domain, rest sourced from reference TRBV29-1 and TRBJ1-1, is SAVISQKPSRDICQRGTSLTIQCQVDSQVTMMFWYRQQPGQSLTLIATANQGSEATYESGFVIDKFPISRPNLTFSTLTVSNMSPEDSSIYLCSVVTGNRAFFGQGTRLTVV.

This chain uses TRBV6-2 or TRBV6-3 with TRBJ1-1, with a possible D match to TRBD1 (5 bases). V was pared by 5 bases and J by 6 bases, with 22 bases between. Per the germline V gene, CDR1 is MNHEY and CDR2 is SVGEGT. The CDR3 consists of 16 residues. The CDR3 DNA follows: TGTGCCAGCAGTCACGCCGGGGTCCAACAGGATCCTGAAGCTTTCTTT. Translating it yields CASSHAGVQQDPEAFF.

This clonotype occurred many times. Here the CDR3 reads CASSPRTGENQPQHF. DNA for the CDR3: TGTGCCAGCAGTCCTAGGACAGGGGAGAATCAGCCCCAGCATTTT. The genes are TRBV28 and TRBJ1-5, with 9 bases identical to TRBD1. This CDR3 contains 15 residues. J lost 4 bases, V lost 5 bases, and 6 bases had no gene match. The germline gives CDR1 MDHEN, CDR2 SYDVKM.

This clonotype was seen ten or more times. The rearrangement joins TRBV24-1 to TRBJ1-2; D gene uncertain. Per germline, CDR1 KGHDR and CDR2 SFDVKD. V lost 4 bases to trimming and J lost 2 bases, with 13 bases between them. CDR3 size: 15 residues. CDR3 DNA sequence: TGTGCCACCAGTGACCAGGATTCCGGGAACTATGGCTACACCTTC. This sequence encodes CATSDQDSGNYGYTF.

This clonotype was observed many times. The chain has TRBV11-3 and TRBJ2-7; a weak D match, TRBD2 (5 bases). The V end lost 3 bases, the J end lost 6 bases, and 15 bases lay between the germline ends. The CDR3 totals 14 residues. Germline V gene data show CDR1 as SGHNT and CDR2 as YENEEA. CDR3 sequence reads: CASSFSGPRGEQYF. The CDR3 DNA reads as TGTGCCAGCAGCTTTTCCGGGCCTCGGGGCGAGCAGTACTTC.

The V gene is TRBV6-1, the J gene TRBJ2-7, with 11 bases that match TRBD1. Germline V gene sequence: CDR1 MNHNS, CDR2 SASEGT. This CDR3 is 15 amino acids long. The J segment lost 4 bases and the V segment lost 7 bases, leaving 9 bases of the junction unmatched. CDR3 sequence (DNA): TGTGCCAGCACCGCCTTACGGGACAGGGGGTACGAGCAGTACTTC. Translated, it gives CASTALRDRGYEQYF.

This chain links TRBV28 with TRBJ1-2; 7 nucleotides align to TRBD1. The CDR3 runs to 13 residues. Per the germline V gene, CDR1 is MDHEN and CDR2 is SYDVKM. Unmatched junction bases numbered 1, after V lost 2 bases and J lost 4 bases. CDR3 DNA: TGTGCCAGCAGTTTAAAGGGGGCCTATGGCTACACCTTC. Its protein is CASSLKGAYGYTF.

The sample holds many counts of this clonotype. The junction shows a germline mismatch at one end, possibly a read error. This chain's CDR3 is CASSLDSNTEAFF. As DNA, the CDR3 is TGTGCCAGCAGCTTAGACTCGAACACTGAAGCTTTCTTT. The rearrangement joins TRBV5-1 to TRBJ1-1; D gene unclear. CDR1 and CDR2 (germline): SGHRS, YFSETQ. The CDR3 length is 13 residues.

This clonotype was seen a few times. The rearrangement joins TRBV7-9 to TRBJ1-2; TRBD1 matches at 9 bases. V lost 4 bases, J lost 8 bases, and 5 bases stayed unmatched. CDR1 and CDR2 from the germline V gene are SEHNR and FQNEAQ (reference sequence). This CDR3 is built from 13 residues. The CDR3 loop is CASSSQGAQGYTF. The CDR3 DNA sequence: TGTGCCAGCAGCTCACAGGGGGCACAGGGCTACACCTTC.

The chain employs TRBV28 and TRBJ2-3; possibly TRBD2 for D (7 bases). The V end was cut by 8 bases, the J end by 1 base, with 16 bases between. The CDR3 is 15 residues long. The germline V gene encodes CDR1 MDHEN and CDR2 SYDVKM. As DNA, the CDR3 is TGTGCCAGCGCACAAGGGGGGGGTGGCACAGATACGCAGTATTTT. It is translated as CASAQGGGGTDTQYF.

This clonotype has just a few counts. This chain joins TRBV15 and TRBJ1-5; D ambiguous. This CDR3 is built from 16 residues. With 1 base removed from V and 5 bases from J, the gap between germline ends came to 15 bases. Germline-derived CDR1 and CDR2 are LNHNV and YYDKDF (reference sequence). As DNA, the CDR3 is TGTGCCACCAGCAGAGCGTGGACGGCTCGAGATCAGCCCCAGCATTTT. This gives the protein CATSRAWTARDQPQHF.

The table lists this clonotype with many counts. This chain connects TRBV2 to TRBJ2-7, with D perhaps matching TRBD1 (5 bases). Deletions cut 3 bases from V and 5 bases from J, with 11 bases between. Germline V CDR1 and CDR2: SNHLY, FYNNEI. This CDR3 region has 13 residues. CDR3 in DNA: TGTGCCAGCAGTGACAACCTAGGGGACGAGCAGTACTTC. Its protein product is CASSDNLGDEQYF.

This clonotype showed up just a few times. V usage is TRBV30 and J usage is TRBJ1-1, with 7 bases fitting TRBD1. There are 14 residues in the CDR3. Germline V lookup: CDR1 GTSNPN, CDR2 SVGIG (reference sequence). V lost 5 bases to trimming and J lost 3 bases; unmatched junction nucleotides: 9. In DNA, the CDR3 is TGTGCCTGGCACAGGGGCGCAGGGGACACTGAAGCTTTCTTT. Translating it yields CAWHRGAGDTEAFF. The complete variable domain, with remaining parts taken from reference TRBV30 and TRBJ1-1, reads SQTIHQWPATLVQPVGSPLSLECTVEGTSNPNLYWYRQAAGRGLQLLFYSVGIGQISSEVPQNLSASRPQDRQFILSSKKLLLSDSGFYLCAWHRGAGDTEAFFGQGTRLTVV.

This clonotype appeared a few times. DNA of the CDR3: TGTGCCAGCAGTGCTCGGGAGGGCGTAACAGATACGCAGTATTTT. Residues: CASSAREGVTDTQYF. The chain couples TRBV2 to TRBJ2-3; 8 positions match TRBD2. J gave up 3 bases and V 4 bases, and 6 bases lay outside the gene matches. The CDR3 runs 15 residues. CDR1 is SNHLY, CDR2 FYNNEI, per germline.

The V gene is TRBV7-2, the J gene TRBJ2-3; 11 bases fit TRBD2. V was clipped by 0 bases and J by 6 bases; unmatched bases: 2. CDR3 length: 15 amino acids. Per germline, CDR1 SGHTA and CDR2 FQGNSA. CDR3 nucleotide sequence: TGTGCCAGCAGCTTAGCGGCTAGCGGGAGGGATACGCAGTATTTT. Translating it yields CASSLAASGRDTQYF.

The CDR3 coding sequence is TGTGCCAGCACTGGGGGGAATGAGCAGTTCTTC. Protein product: CASTGGNEQFF. The chain combines TRBV28 with TRBJ2-1; tentatively, D is TRBD2 (6 bases). This CDR3 spans 11 amino acids. The germline gives CDR1 MDHEN, CDR2 SYDVKM. Between the trimmed V and J ends, which lost 7 bases and 7 bases, there was a span of 8 bases.